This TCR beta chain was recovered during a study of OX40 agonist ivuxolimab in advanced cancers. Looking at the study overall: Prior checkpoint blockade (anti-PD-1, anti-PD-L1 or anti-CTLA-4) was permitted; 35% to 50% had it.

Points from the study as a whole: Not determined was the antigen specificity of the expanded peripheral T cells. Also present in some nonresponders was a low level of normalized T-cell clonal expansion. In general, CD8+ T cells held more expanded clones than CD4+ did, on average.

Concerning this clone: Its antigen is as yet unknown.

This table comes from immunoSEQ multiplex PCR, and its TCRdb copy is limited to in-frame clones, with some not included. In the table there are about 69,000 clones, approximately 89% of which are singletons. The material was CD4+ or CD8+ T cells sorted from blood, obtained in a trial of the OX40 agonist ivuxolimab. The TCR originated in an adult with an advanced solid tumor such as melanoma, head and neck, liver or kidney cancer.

The CDR3 region has the DNA TGTGCCAGCAGTTTAGGGGCAGCGTATGGCTACACCTTC. Translated: CASSLGAAYGYTF. J is TRBJ1-2 and V is TRBV27; tentatively, D is TRBD1 (5 bases). Trimming removed 2 bases from V and 5 bases from J, with 9 bases in between. The CDR3 is 13 amino acids. Per germline, CDR1 MNHEY and CDR2 SMNVEV (reference sequence).